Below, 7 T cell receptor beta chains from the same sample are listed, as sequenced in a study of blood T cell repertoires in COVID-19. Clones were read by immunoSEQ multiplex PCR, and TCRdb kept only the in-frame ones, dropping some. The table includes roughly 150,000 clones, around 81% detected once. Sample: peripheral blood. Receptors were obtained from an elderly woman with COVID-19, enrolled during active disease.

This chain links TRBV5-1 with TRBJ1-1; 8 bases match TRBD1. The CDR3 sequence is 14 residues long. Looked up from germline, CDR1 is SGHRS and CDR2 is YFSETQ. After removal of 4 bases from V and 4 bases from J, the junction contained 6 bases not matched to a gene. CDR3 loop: CASSQDRGRTEAFF. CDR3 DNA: TGCGCCAGCAGCCAAGACAGGGGTCGCACTGAAGCTTTCTTT.

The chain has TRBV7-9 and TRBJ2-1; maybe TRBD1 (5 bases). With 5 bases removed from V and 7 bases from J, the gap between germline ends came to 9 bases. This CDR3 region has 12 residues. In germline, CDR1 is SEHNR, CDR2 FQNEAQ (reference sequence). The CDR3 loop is CASSRDSNEQFF. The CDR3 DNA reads TGTGCCAGCAGCCGAGACAGTAATGAGCAGTTCTTC.

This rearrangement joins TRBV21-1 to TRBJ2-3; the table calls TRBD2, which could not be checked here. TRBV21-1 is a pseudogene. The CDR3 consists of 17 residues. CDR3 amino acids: CASSKEQGGSSTDTQYF. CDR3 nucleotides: TGTGCCAGCAGCAAAGAGCAAGGCGGTTCGAGCACAGATACGCAGTATTTT.

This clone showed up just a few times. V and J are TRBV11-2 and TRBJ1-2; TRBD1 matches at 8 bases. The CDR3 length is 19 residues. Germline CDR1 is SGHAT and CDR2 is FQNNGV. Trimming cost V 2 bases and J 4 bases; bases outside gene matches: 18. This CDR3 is CASSLTSNPTGAGGYGYTF. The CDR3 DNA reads TGTGCCAGCAGCTTAACCTCGAATCCGACAGGGGCAGGTGGCTATGGCTACACCTTC. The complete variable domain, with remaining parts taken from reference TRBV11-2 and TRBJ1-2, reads EAGVAQSPRYKIIEKRQSVAFWCNPISGHATLYWYQQILGQGPKLLIQFQNNGVVDDSQLPKDRFSAERLKGVDSTLKIQPAKLEDSAVYLCASSLTSNPTGAGGYGYTFGSGTRLTVV.

Here the CDR3 DNA reads TGTGCCAGCAGACAGACCTCCTACAATGAGCAGTTCTTC. This translates into CASRQTSYNEQFF. The chain links TRBV6-5 to TRBJ2-1; D gene ambiguous. V lost 6 bases, J lost 0 bases, and 6 bases lay in between. This CDR3 has 13 residues. Per the germline V gene, CDR1 is MNHEY and CDR2 is SVGAGI.

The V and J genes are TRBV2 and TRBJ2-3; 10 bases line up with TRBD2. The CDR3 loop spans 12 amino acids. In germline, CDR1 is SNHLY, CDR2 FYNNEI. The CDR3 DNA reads TGTGCAGCGGGAGGGTACACAGATACGCAGTATTTT. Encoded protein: CAAGGYTDTQYF.

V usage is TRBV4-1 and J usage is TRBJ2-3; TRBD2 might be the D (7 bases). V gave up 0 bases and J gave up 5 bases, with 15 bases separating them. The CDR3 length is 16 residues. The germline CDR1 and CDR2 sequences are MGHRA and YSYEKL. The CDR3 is CASSQEQRGGEDTQYF. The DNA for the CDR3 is TGCGCCAGCAGCCAAGAACAGAGGGGGGGTGAAGATACGCAGTATTTT.